Reported below is one T cell receptor beta chain. The data originate from a study of cytomegalovirus exposure and HLA in healthy donors. Study details: A subsequent analysis stated that the approximately 110 validation repertoires were run on the same platform as the approximately 700 first-cohort repertoires.

Data came from immunoSEQ multiplex PCR; TCRdb stores just in-frame clones and leaves some out. This sample has 300,000 to 350,000 clones, with roughly 88% found just once. This TCR came from a man in his thirties or forties in good health and CMV-seronegative. The sequenced sample consisted of PBMCs.

Here the CDR3 DNA reads TGTGCCAGCAGCTTAGACCTCGGGGGGGTAAATGAGCAGTTCTTC. Translation: CASSLDLGGVNEQFF. The chain carries TRBV7-6 and TRBJ2-1; TRBD2 matches 8 bases. J gave up 7 bases and V 1 base, and 6 bases lay outside the gene matches. This CDR3 spans 15 amino acids. Germline CDR1 reads SGHVS; CDR2 reads FNYEAQ.